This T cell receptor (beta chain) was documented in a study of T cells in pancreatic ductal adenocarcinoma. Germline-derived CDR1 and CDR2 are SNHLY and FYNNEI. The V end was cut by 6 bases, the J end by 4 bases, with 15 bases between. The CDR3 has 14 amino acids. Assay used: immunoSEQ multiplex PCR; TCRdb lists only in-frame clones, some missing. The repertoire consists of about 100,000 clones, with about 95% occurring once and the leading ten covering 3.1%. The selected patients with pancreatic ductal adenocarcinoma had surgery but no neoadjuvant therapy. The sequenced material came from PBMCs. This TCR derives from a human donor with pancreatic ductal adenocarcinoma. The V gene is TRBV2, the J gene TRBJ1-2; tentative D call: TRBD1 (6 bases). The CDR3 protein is CASSGTGLGYGYTF. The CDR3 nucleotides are TGTGCCAGCAGCGGAACAGGGTTGGGCTATGGCTACACCTTC.